A selection of T cell receptor beta chains follows, all from one sample in a study of T-cell reconstitution after alpha-beta-depleted transplantation in children. TCRdb reprocessed the PCR reads via MiXCR and lists one record per CDR3 protein. This table holds hundreds of thousands of distinct CDR3 sequences, 9.9% found once. Material: PBMCs from the stem cell graft donor, obtained from the stem cell graft. These receptor sequences come from a human donor who donated a stem cell graft to a child with SCID. CDR3s include the opening cysteine and the closing phenylalanine or tryptophan. A D gene is named only where the DNA matches it firmly. For some rows the clone size is stated as once, few or many, or as a class when expanded; others skip it.

V gene: TRBV6-5; clone size: many; D gene: .; J gene: TRBJ2-7; CDR3 DNA: TGTGCCAGCAGCCGTCAAGACATGGGAGAGCAGTACTTC; CDR3 protein: CASSRQDMGEQYF
V gene: TRBV10-3; clone size: many; D gene: TRBD1; J gene: TRBJ2-7; CDR3 DNA: TGTGCCATCAGTCCCGGGGACGGGACAGGGAGGACCTACGAGCAGTACTTC; CDR3 protein: CAISPGDGTGRTYEQYF
V gene: TRBV5-1; clone size: many; D gene: .; J gene: TRBJ2-2; CDR3 DNA: TGCGCCAGCAGCTTGGTTGGAGGAGACACCGGGGAGCTGTTTTTT; CDR3 protein: CASSLVGGDTGELFF
V gene: TRBV28; clone size: few; D gene: .; J gene: TRBJ2-3; CDR3 DNA: TGTGCCAGCAGTCTAAGGGCCCCAGATACGCAGTATTTT; CDR3 protein: CASSLRAPDTQYF
V gene: TRBV5-6; clone size: few; D gene: .; J gene: TRBJ1-2; CDR3 DNA: TGTGCCAGCAGCTTGTCAGGCAGCCCATCGAGCTACACCTTC; CDR3 protein: CASSLSGSPSSYTF
V gene: TRBV4-1; clone size: many; D gene: TRBD1; J gene: TRBJ1-4; CDR3 DNA: TGCGCCAGCAGCCAAGAGCTCCAGGGGGCTAATGAAAAACTGTTTTTT; CDR3 protein: CASSQELQGANEKLFF
V gene: TRBV6-1; clone size: .; D gene: TRBD1; J gene: TRBJ2-7; CDR3 DNA: TGTGCCAGCAGTGAAGAGACAGGGCCCTACGAGCAGTACTTC; CDR3 protein: CASSEETGPYEQYF
V gene: TRBV7-9; clone size: many; D gene: .; J gene: TRBJ1-1; CDR3 DNA: TGTGCCAGCAGAGCGCCTAGGGACACTGAAGCTTTCTTT; CDR3 protein: CASRAPRDTEAFF
V gene: TRBV5-1; clone size: .; D gene: .; J gene: TRBJ2-3; CDR3 DNA: TGCGCCAGCAGCTTAGGGGGGTATACGCAGTATTTT; CDR3 protein: CASSLGGYTQYF
V gene: TRBV12-3/TRBV12-4; clone size: few; D gene: .; J gene: TRBJ2-3; CDR3 DNA: TGTGCCAGCAGTTTTTTGAGAGGGACAGATACGCAGTATTTT; CDR3 protein: CASSFLRGTDTQYF
V gene: TRBV7-9; clone size: .; D gene: .; J gene: TRBJ2-5; CDR3 DNA: TGTGCCAGCAGTCTAATAGGGGGGCAGGAGACCCAGTACTTC; CDR3 protein: CASSLIGGQETQYF
V gene: TRBV7-9; clone size: many; D gene: .; J gene: TRBJ2-1; CDR3 DNA: TGTGCCAGCAGCTCAGGACAGACCAGCTCCTACAATGAGCAGTTCTTC; CDR3 protein: CASSSGQTSSYNEQFF
V gene: TRBV6-5; clone size: .; D gene: TRBD1; J gene: TRBJ1-4; CDR3 DNA: TGTGCCAGCAGTTACCAGCCGAGGGGGCGAAATGAAAAACTGTTTTTT; CDR3 protein: CASSYQPRGRNEKLFF
V gene: TRBV20-1; clone size: .; D gene: .; J gene: TRBJ2-6; CDR3 DNA: TGCAGTGCTAGAGATGGAGGGGGGCTTGGGGCCAACGTCCTGACTTTC; CDR3 protein: CSARDGGGLGANVLTF
V gene: TRBV20-1; clone size: .; D gene: TRBD2; J gene: TRBJ2-3; CDR3 DNA: TGCAGTGCCATTACGGGGGGGCCAGGAGATACGCAGTATTTT; CDR3 protein: CSAITGGPGDTQYF
V gene: TRBV28; clone size: .; D gene: .; J gene: TRBJ1-1; CDR3 DNA: TGTGCCAGCATTCGGGAGTTGAACACTGAAGCTTTCTTT; CDR3 protein: CASIRELNTEAFF
V gene: TRBV27; clone size: .; D gene: .; J gene: TRBJ2-7; CDR3 DNA: TGTGCCAGCAGTTCGGGCGGGCCTGAATACGAGCAGTACTTC; CDR3 protein: CASSSGGPEYEQYF